This T cell receptor beta chain was documented in a study of blood T cell repertoires in COVID-19. Study-level background: COVID-19 samples collected from the United States, Italy and Spain covered acute and convalescent phases. T cells, B-cell-depleted T cells, or PBMCs supplied cDNA or gDNA.

Original methodology: Estimates of nucleated cell counts were drawn from the amplification of reference gene primers. The table came from immunoSEQ multiplex PCR; TCRdb's copy has only in-frame clones and leaves some out. That table is the source of V, J and clone size, and D and trimming were worked out from the DNA. Among roughly 250,000 clones listed, around 88% were seen once. The CDR3 spans 15 residues. The V end lost 3 bases, the J end lost 2 bases, and 12 bases lay between the germline ends. Germline CDR1 is SGHNT and CDR2 is YYREEE (reference sequence). The sequencing sample was made of peripheral blood. This TCR came from a man younger than 45 with acute or convalescent COVID-19. The chain is built from TRBV5-4 and TRBJ1-3; D may be TRBD1 (6 bases). CDR3 in amino acids: CASSSTDRPGNTIYF. The CDR3 coding sequence is TGTGCCAGCAGCTCGACTGACAGGCCTGGAAACACCATATATTTT.